This T cell receptor beta chain came from a study of T-cell reconstitution after alpha-beta-depleted transplantation in children (dated by TCRdb to 2016 to 2017). About the study as a whole: Using TCR repertoire profiling, the study followed T-cell immune reconstitution in a quantitative way in children after TCRalphabeta/CD19-depleted allogeneic hematopoietic cell transplantation. The paper's findings and limits, for the study overall: The apparently early recovery of alphabetaT-cell counts about two months after transplant reportedly depended on only several hundred rapidly expanded clones that came from non-depleted graft cells. Over subsequent months, a decline in hyperexpanded clone frequencies was noted, and after one year, T-cell counts and TCRbeta diversity were mostly ascribed to newly produced T cells. In some patients, the high TCRbeta diversity seen at day 60 was put down to recipient T cells and intrathymic progenitors that had survived conditioning.

According to the study, the label for this sample's treatment or condition signals: allogeneic hematopoietic cell transplantation with graft depleted of TCRalphabeta T cells and CD19 B cells. The children who served as transplant recipients had been given grafts of TCRalphabeta/CD19-depleted allogeneic hematopoietic cells. For CDR1 and CDR2, the germline V gene lists SGHRS and YFSETQ. V lost 3 bases and J lost 3 bases; the stretch between them is 13 bases long. The CDR3, cysteine through phenylalanine, is 14 amino acids long. CDR3 DNA only is kept here, 42 bases in frame from base 1. This clonotype was counted between two and nine times. Its antigen has not been determined. Base qualities were left out, and no much larger clone turns up one base away. Receptors were amplified or captured by PCR. This sample was sequenced with an Illumina HiSeq 2500. Molecular barcoding was employed in the preparation of TCR libraries, with unique molecular identifiers being used to normalize TCRbeta repertoire quantification. TCRdb took the public reads, trimmed them with fastp at Q25, ran MiXCR for clone calling and kept in-frame beta chains. Duplicate CDR3 protein sequences are folded into a single record with the most common DNA and genes. The sample table lists about 980,000 distinct CDR3 sequences, roughly 31% of them with a count of one. The ten most abundant clones make up about 28% of the sample.

The starting material was PBMCs, mostly from graft donor cells, obtained 360 days after TCRalphabeta/CD19-depleted stem cell transplant. The chain couples TRBV5-1 to TRBJ2-7; D gene: possibly TRBD1, on 6 matching bases. The receptor's source is a boy in the first two years of life who had a stem cell transplant for SCID, so the T cells may come from the graft donor. The CDR3 region: CASSSSGALYEQYF. The nucleotide sequence reads TGCGCCAGCAGCTCTTCAGGGGCCCTCTACGAGCAGTACTTC. Reference TRBV5-1 and TRBJ2-7 proteins supply the regions before and after the CDR3; the full variable domain is: KAGVTQTPRYLIKTRGQQVTLSCSPISGHRSVSWYQQTPGQGLQFLFEYFSETQRNKGNFPGRFSGRQFSNSRSEMNVSTLELGDSALYLCASSSSGALYEQYFGPGTRLTVT.